A selection of T cell receptor beta chains follows, all from one sample in a study of human T cells and chemical hapten exposure. Using its own MiXCR run on the RACE reads, TCRdb lists one record per CDR3 protein. The data contain approximately 120,000 distinct CDR3 sequences, 9.2% of them singletons. The sequenced sample was whole blood, obtained in connection with sensitization to the hapten diphenylcyclopropenone (DPC). The receptors come from a woman in her 40s with alopecia areata. Some clones in this sample may be carry-over from other donors' samples. CDR3s include the opening cysteine and the closing phenylalanine or tryptophan. A D gene is named only where the DNA matches it firmly.

d_call | v_call | cdr3_aa
TRBD1 | TRBV4-3 | CASSQDYRGLVHEQYF
- | TRBV20-1 | CSATRSYNEQFF
- | TRBV5-1 | CASSGAGTFTQETQYF
- | TRBV4-3 | CASSQEKSTIVNTEAFF
- | TRBV4-1 | CASSPYPDRFSTGELFF
- | TRBV7-9 | CASSAQSGTAYEQYF
TRBD1 | TRBV2 | CASTVTGGRNIQYF
- | TRBV6-2/TRBV6-3 | CASTKGGTEAFF
- | TRBV15 | CATSRPSSGNTIYF
- | TRBV4-1 | CASSYTPGKPYEQYF
- | TRBV6-2/TRBV6-3 | CASSYMDLYGYTF
- | TRBV11-2 | CASSLAMFDYGYTF
- | TRBV28 | CASSFREGQGEGLGETQYF
- | TRBV19 | CASSKGRTNTGELFF
TRBD2 | TRBV4-3 | CASRLARGVGELFF
- | TRBV4-3 | CASSQDGGLSAKNIQYF
- | TRBV7-2 | CASSPGHQFNSPLHF
- | TRBV2 | CASSELSVLFNQPQHF
TRBD1 | TRBV10-2 | CASSGGGQGRSYEQYF
- | TRBV4-1 | CASSQVIGQTNTEAFF
- | TRBV25-1 | CASSEWFNSPLHF
- | TRBV7-7 | CASSLDGGVIGETQYF
TRBD1 | TRBV24-1 | CATSDSGARGQGLFYGYTF
- | TRBV20-1 | CSAPLPFNTDTQYF
- | TRBV7-3 | CASSKTPAREETQYF
- | TRBV14 | CASSQQMELAQYF
- | TRBV27 | CASSPPPLDYNEQFF
- | TRBV3-1 | CASSRSDSNYGYTF
- | TRBV5-1 | CASSSEAQGGDGYTF
TRBD2 | TRBV3-1 | CASSPERGGRNNEQFF
- | TRBV30 | CASSAGRGTDTQYF
TRBD2 | TRBV20-1 | CSARTSGGYEQYF
TRBD1 | TRBV5-5 | CASSLAPTGGSTYEQYF
- | TRBV6-6 | CASSPQGREYEQYF
TRBD1 | TRBV7-2 | CASSWMGQIYEQYF
- | TRBV4-3 | CASSQEVSYNSPLHF
- | TRBV7-2 | CASSQPVVQETQYF
TRBD2 | TRBV7-3 | CASSATLGTSGYNEQFF
- | TRBV7-2 | CASRNKGFERGRLGTIYF
- | TRBV7-8 | CASSLEAGELFF
- | TRBV4-2 | CASSQDGAVGEAFF
TRBD1 | TRBV4-2 | CASSQEAAGGFSSYEQYF
- | TRBV6-2/TRBV6-3 | CASSSPYQPQHF
TRBD1 | TRBV18 | CASSSSGGINEQYF
- | TRBV12-3/TRBV12-4 | CASSFGGVNQPQHF
- | TRBV10-2 | CASSESRGTEAFF
- | TRBV29-1 | CSVAGQGDTQYF
TRBD1 | TRBV6-6 | CASSWTGVPYEQYF
TRBD2 | TRBV7-2 | CASSFPRTSGATGELFF
- | TRBV11-2 | CASSLVLNTNTEAFF
- | TRBV5-4 | CASSLDKLSYEQYF